A selection of T cell receptor beta chains follows, all from one sample in a study of post-analysis software for immune sequencing data. TCRdb re-called the PCR reads through MiXCR, storing one row per CDR3 protein. The data contain more than 450,000 distinct CDR3 sequences, around 44% of them singletons. Specimen: blood. All receptors derive from a girl under 18 with multiple sclerosis. The CDR3 runs from the conserved cysteine through the conserved F or W. The D gene is left open where the match is weak. Some rows mark clone size as missing; the rest say once, few, many or name a class of expanded clone.

D gene: .
V gene: TRBV10-3
J gene: TRBJ2-1
clone size: .
CDR3 protein: CAISVGTAQNNEQFF
CDR3 DNA: TGTGCCATCAGTGTAGGGACGGCCCAGAACAATGAGCAGTTCTTC

D gene: TRBD2
V gene: TRBV3-1
J gene: TRBJ2-1
clone size: few
CDR3 protein: CASSQGMTSGMLGEQFF
CDR3 DNA: TGTGCCAGCAGCCAAGGGATGACTAGCGGGATGTTAGGTGAGCAGTTCTTC

D gene: TRBD1
V gene: TRBV6-1
J gene: TRBJ1-6
clone size: few
CDR3 protein: CASSLGQGYSPLHF
CDR3 DNA: TGTGCCAGCAGTTTGGGACAGGGGTATTCACCCCTCCACTTT

D gene: .
V gene: TRBV5-1
J gene: TRBJ2-1
clone size: few
CDR3 protein: CASQEGGSADEQFF
CDR3 DNA: TGCGCCAGCCAGGAAGGGGGGAGTGCCGATGAGCAGTTCTTC

D gene: .
V gene: TRBV29-1
J gene: TRBJ1-1
clone size: .
CDR3 protein: CSGHDILGGTEAFF
CDR3 DNA: TGCAGCGGTCACGACATCCTAGGGGGCACTGAAGCTTTCTTT

D gene: TRBD2
V gene: TRBV28
J gene: TRBJ2-1
clone size: .
CDR3 protein: CASSLAPSGGDEQFF
CDR3 DNA: TGTGCCAGCAGCTTAGCCCCCAGCGGGGGGGATGAGCAGTTCTTC

D gene: .
V gene: TRBV24-1
J gene: TRBJ2-7
clone size: .
CDR3 protein: CATSDLNRDEQYF
CDR3 DNA: TGTGCCACCAGTGATTTGAACAGGGACGAGCAGTACTTC

D gene: .
V gene: TRBV7-2
J gene: TRBJ1-4
clone size: .
CDR3 protein: CARSLSVTNEKLFF
CDR3 DNA: TGTGCCCGCAGCCTGTCAGTCACTAATGAAAAACTGTTTTTT

D gene: .
V gene: TRBV20-1
J gene: TRBJ1-2
clone size: .
CDR3 protein: CSVRVPYYGYTF
CDR3 DNA: TGCAGCGTCAGGGTACCCTACTATGGCTACACCTTC

D gene: TRBD2
V gene: TRBV6-5
J gene: TRBJ2-3
clone size: few
CDR3 protein: CASSRSAGASTDTQYF
CDR3 DNA: TGTGCCAGCAGTCGATCAGCGGGAGCTAGCACAGATACGCAGTATTTT

D gene: .
V gene: TRBV3-1
J gene: TRBJ2-3
clone size: .
CDR3 protein: CASSQVGASGTDTQYF
CDR3 DNA: TGTGCCAGCAGCCAAGTGGGGGCGAGTGGCACAGATACGCAGTATTTT

D gene: .
V gene: TRBV4-1
J gene: TRBJ1-5
clone size: few
CDR3 protein: CASSLRDRSNQPQHF
CDR3 DNA: TGCGCCAGCAGCCTCAGGGATAGGAGCAATCAGCCCCAGCATTTT

D gene: TRBD1
V gene: TRBV7-2
J gene: TRBJ1-4
clone size: once
CDR3 protein: CASSLWDSEKLFF
CDR3 DNA: TGTGCCAGCAGCTTATGGGACAGTGAAAAACTGTTTTTT

D gene: TRBD1
V gene: TRBV29-1
J gene: TRBJ2-7
clone size: many
CDR3 protein: CSVETGAPYEQYF
CDR3 DNA: TGCAGCGTTGAGACAGGGGCTCCCTACGAGCAGTACTTC

D gene: .
V gene: TRBV24-1
J gene: TRBJ2-1
clone size: .
CDR3 protein: CATSASGYEKFF
CDR3 DNA: TGTGCCACCAGTGCATCCGGCTACGAGAAGTTCTTC

D gene: TRBD2
V gene: TRBV6-6
J gene: TRBJ2-2
clone size: .
CDR3 protein: CASSPVSGRGGGELFF
CDR3 DNA: TGTGCCAGCAGCCCCGTTAGCGGGAGAGGAGGCGGGGAGCTGTTTTTT

D gene: .
V gene: TRBV5-1
J gene: TRBJ2-7
clone size: .
CDR3 protein: CASSLGQVPHEQYF
CDR3 DNA: TGCGCCAGCAGCTTAGGACAAGTTCCCCACGAGCAGTACTTC

D gene: .
V gene: TRBV28
J gene: TRBJ2-7
clone size: few
CDR3 protein: CASSLSKYEQYF
CDR3 DNA: TGTGCCAGCAGTTTATCTAAATACGAGCAGTACTTC

D gene: .
V gene: TRBV4-2
J gene: TRBJ1-4
clone size: few
CDR3 protein: CASSSGRAEEKLFF
CDR3 DNA: TGTGCCAGCAGCTCGGGGAGGGCGGAAGAAAAACTGTTTTTT

D gene: TRBD2
V gene: TRBV7-8
J gene: TRBJ2-7
clone size: few
CDR3 protein: CASSLVVGGRRYEQYF
CDR3 DNA: TGTGCCAGCAGCTTAGTCGTCGGCGGGAGAAGGTACGAGCAGTACTTC

D gene: .
V gene: TRBV29-1
J gene: TRBJ2-1
clone size: .
CDR3 protein: CSVAGTRTEGEFF
CDR3 DNA: TGCAGCGTAGCCGGGACAAGAACCGAGGGAGAGTTCTTC

D gene: TRBD1
V gene: TRBV5-1
J gene: TRBJ2-1
clone size: few
CDR3 protein: CASSFQGQYNEQFF
CDR3 DNA: TGCGCCAGCAGCTTTCAGGGACAGTACAATGAGCAGTTCTTC

D gene: .
V gene: TRBV20-1
J gene: TRBJ1-5
clone size: .
CDR3 protein: CSAQRGLYSNQPQHF
CDR3 DNA: TGCAGTGCCCAGAGAGGGCTCTATAGCAATCAGCCCCAGCATTTT

D gene: TRBD1
V gene: TRBV5-1
J gene: TRBJ2-1
clone size: .
CDR3 protein: CASSWDSINEQFF
CDR3 DNA: TGCGCCAGCAGTTGGGACAGCATTAATGAGCAGTTCTTC

D gene: TRBD1
V gene: TRBV7-3
J gene: TRBJ2-7
clone size: few
CDR3 protein: CASSPGQGAHEQYF
CDR3 DNA: TGTGCCAGCAGCCCCGGACAGGGCGCCCACGAGCAGTACTTC

D gene: .
V gene: TRBV7-9
J gene: TRBJ2-3
clone size: .
CDR3 protein: CASSLASVTDTQYF
CDR3 DNA: TGTGCCAGCAGCTTGGCTAGCGTCACAGATACGCAGTATTTT

D gene: TRBD2
V gene: TRBV10-2
J gene: TRBJ2-7
clone size: .
CDR3 protein: CASSEVAGGRGEQYF
CDR3 DNA: TGCGCCAGCAGCGAAGTAGCGGGAGGCCGGGGCGAGCAGTACTTC

D gene: .
V gene: TRBV29-1
J gene: TRBJ2-1
clone size: once
CDR3 protein: CSLSRDEQFF
CDR3 DNA: TGCAGCCTTAGTAGGGATGAGCAGTTCTTC

D gene: .
V gene: TRBV2
J gene: TRBJ2-7
clone size: many
CDR3 protein: CASSTGSREQYF
CDR3 DNA: TGTGCCAGCAGTACGGGGTCGCGCGAGCAGTACTTC

D gene: TRBD2
V gene: TRBV20-1
J gene: TRBJ2-3
clone size: .
CDR3 protein: CSARGSLGGTTDTQYF
CDR3 DNA: TGCAGTGCTAGAGGCAGCCTCGGGGGGACCACAGATACGCAGTATTTT

D gene: .
V gene: TRBV12-3/TRBV12-4
J gene: TRBJ2-7
clone size: few
CDR3 protein: CASSLQQSYEQYF
CDR3 DNA: TGTGCCAGCAGTTTACAGCAATCCTACGAGCAGTACTTC

D gene: .
V gene: TRBV20-1
J gene: TRBJ1-2
clone size: .
CDR3 protein: CSASRLGGSGYTF
CDR3 DNA: TGCAGTGCTAGTAGGTTGGGAGGGAGTGGCTACACCTTC

D gene: .
V gene: TRBV20-1
J gene: TRBJ1-5
clone size: .
CDR3 protein: CSASVPGPQHF
CDR3 DNA: TGCAGTGCTAGTGTACCGGGCCCCCAGCATTTT

D gene: .
V gene: TRBV2
J gene: TRBJ1-2
clone size: .
CDR3 protein: CASSVFRQAYGYTF
CDR3 DNA: TGTGCCAGCAGTGTATTTAGGCAGGCCTATGGCTACACCTTC

D gene: .
V gene: TRBV29-1
J gene: TRBJ1-2
clone size: few
CDR3 protein: CSVGGDSDYGYTF
CDR3 DNA: TGCAGCGTAGGGGGAGATTCCGACTATGGCTACACCTTC

D gene: .
V gene: TRBV6-6
J gene: TRBJ2-1
clone size: .
CDR3 protein: CASSNPPGYEQFF
CDR3 DNA: TGTGCCAGCAGTAATCCTCCAGGGTATGAGCAGTTCTTC

D gene: .
V gene: TRBV20-1
J gene: TRBJ2-1
clone size: few
CDR3 protein: CSASTSYNEQFF
CDR3 DNA: TGCAGTGCTAGCACCTCCTACAATGAGCAGTTCTTC

D gene: .
V gene: TRBV12-3/TRBV12-4
J gene: TRBJ1-3
clone size: .
CDR3 protein: CASLPPGAGNTIYF
CDR3 DNA: TGTGCCAGCCTGCCCCCAGGGGCGGGGAACACCATATATTTT

D gene: TRBD1
V gene: TRBV6-1
J gene: TRBJ2-7
clone size: .
CDR3 protein: CASRGWTGDNEQYF
CDR3 DNA: TGTGCCAGCAGGGGTTGGACAGGGGATAACGAGCAGTACTTC

D gene: .
V gene: TRBV7-9
J gene: TRBJ2-1
clone size: few
CDR3 protein: CASEVHSSYNEQFF
CDR3 DNA: TGTGCCAGCGAGGTCCATAGCTCCTACAATGAGCAGTTCTTC

D gene: TRBD2
V gene: TRBV4-1
J gene: TRBJ2-7
clone size: .
CDR3 protein: CASSRASGGSYEQYF
CDR3 DNA: TGCGCCAGCAGTCGGGCTAGCGGGGGGTCCTACGAGCAGTACTTC

D gene: TRBD2
V gene: TRBV5-1
J gene: TRBJ2-3
clone size: .
CDR3 protein: CASSSRLAGAGTDTQYF
CDR3 DNA: TGCGCCAGCAGCTCGCGACTAGCGGGAGCCGGCACAGATACGCAGTATTTT

D gene: .
V gene: TRBV27
J gene: TRBJ1-5
clone size: few
CDR3 protein: CASSLEGYAGQPQHF
CDR3 DNA: TGTGCCAGCAGTCTGGAGGGGTACGCTGGGCAGCCCCAGCATTTT

D gene: .
V gene: TRBV11-3
J gene: TRBJ1-2
clone size: .
CDR3 protein: CASSQEPLGANYGYTF
CDR3 DNA: TGTGCCAGCAGCCAGGAGCCCCTCGGCGCTAACTATGGCTACACCTTC

D gene: .
V gene: TRBV2
J gene: TRBJ2-5
clone size: few
CDR3 protein: CASLGDTQETQYF
CDR3 DNA: TGTGCCAGCCTGGGGGATACCCAAGAGACCCAGTACTTC

D gene: .
V gene: TRBV29-1
J gene: TRBJ2-5
clone size: few
CDR3 protein: CSVVRYQETQYF
CDR3 DNA: TGCAGCGTAGTACGGTACCAAGAGACCCAGTACTTC

D gene: .
V gene: TRBV15
J gene: TRBJ2-5
clone size: .
CDR3 protein: CATSRDRAIETQYF
CDR3 DNA: TGTGCCACCAGCAGAGACAGGGCCATAGAGACCCAGTACTTC

D gene: TRBD2
V gene: TRBV20-1
J gene: TRBJ2-7
clone size: few
CDR3 protein: CSARDRLAGDSGEQYF
CDR3 DNA: TGCAGTGCTAGAGACCGACTAGCGGGAGACTCTGGGGAGCAGTACTTC

D gene: .
V gene: TRBV12-3/TRBV12-4
J gene: TRBJ2-1
clone size: .
CDR3 protein: CASSHHRTRYNEQFF
CDR3 DNA: TGTGCCAGCAGTCACCACAGGACCCGCTACAATGAGCAGTTCTTC

D gene: TRBD2
V gene: TRBV20-1
J gene: TRBJ2-3
clone size: .
CDR3 protein: CSGAGGRGSTDTQYF
CDR3 DNA: TGCAGTGGAGCGGGAGGGAGGGGAAGCACAGATACGCAGTATTTT

D gene: .
V gene: TRBV6-6
J gene: TRBJ2-3
clone size: .
CDR3 protein: CASSYLIGGGSDTQYF
CDR3 DNA: TGTGCCAGCAGTTACCTCATAGGGGGAGGGTCAGATACGCAGTATTTT

D gene: .
V gene: TRBV7-3
J gene: TRBJ2-1
clone size: few
CDR3 protein: CASSLLLGRDNEQFF
CDR3 DNA: TGTGCCAGCAGCTTATTGCTTGGGCGGGACAATGAGCAGTTCTTC

D gene: .
V gene: TRBV5-5
J gene: TRBJ2-7
clone size: few
CDR3 protein: CASSLGPRLSYEQYF
CDR3 DNA: TGTGCCAGCAGCTTGGGTCCGAGACTCTCCTACGAGCAGTACTTC

D gene: .
V gene: TRBV6-5
J gene: TRBJ1-5
clone size: .
CDR3 protein: CASSPGRPSGNQPQHF
CDR3 DNA: TGTGCCAGCAGTCCCGGACGCCCGTCGGGCAATCAGCCCCAGCATTTT

D gene: .
V gene: TRBV20-1
J gene: TRBJ2-1
clone size: .
CDR3 protein: CSARERGAPYNEQFF
CDR3 DNA: TGCAGTGCTAGGGAGAGGGGGGCCCCCTACAATGAGCAGTTCTTC

D gene: .
V gene: TRBV12-3/TRBV12-4
J gene: TRBJ2-7
clone size: .
CDR3 protein: CASSEITYEQYF
CDR3 DNA: TGTGCCAGCAGCGAGATTACCTACGAGCAGTACTTC

D gene: .
V gene: TRBV12-3/TRBV12-4
J gene: TRBJ1-2
clone size: .
CDR3 protein: CATGSFLYGYTF
CDR3 DNA: TGTGCAACAGGGTCTTTTTTGTATGGCTACACCTTC

D gene: .
V gene: TRBV5-6
J gene: TRBJ1-6
clone size: .
CDR3 protein: CASSSGTQNSPLHF
CDR3 DNA: TGTGCCAGCAGCTCCGGGACGCAAAATTCGCCCCTCCACTTT

D gene: .
V gene: TRBV12-3/TRBV12-4
J gene: TRBJ2-5
clone size: once
CDR3 protein: CASSHPGRTETQYF
CDR3 DNA: TGTGCCAGCAGCCATCCGGGACGTACCGAGACCCAGTACTTC